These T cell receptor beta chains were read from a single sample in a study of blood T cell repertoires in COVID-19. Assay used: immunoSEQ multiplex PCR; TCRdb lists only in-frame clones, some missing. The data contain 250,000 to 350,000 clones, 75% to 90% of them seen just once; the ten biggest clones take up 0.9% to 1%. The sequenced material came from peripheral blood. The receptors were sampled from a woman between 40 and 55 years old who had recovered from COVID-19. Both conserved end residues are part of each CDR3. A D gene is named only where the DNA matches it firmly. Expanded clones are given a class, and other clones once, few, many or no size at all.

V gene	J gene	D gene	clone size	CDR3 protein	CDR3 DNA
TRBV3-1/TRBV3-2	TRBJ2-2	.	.	CASSQVWQGTTGELFF	TGTGCCAGCAGCCAAGTTTGGCAGGGGACCACCGGGGAGCTGTTTTTT
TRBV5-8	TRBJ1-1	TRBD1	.	CASSLQGQVTEAFF	TGTGCCAGCAGCCTCCAGGGACAGGTGACTGAAGCTTTCTTT
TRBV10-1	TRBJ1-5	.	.	CASSESRYTNQPQHF	TGCGCCAGCAGTGAGTCGAGGTACACCAATCAGCCCCAGCATTTT
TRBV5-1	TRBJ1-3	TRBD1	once	CASSGTGALGNTIYF	TGCGCCAGCAGCGGTACAGGGGCTCTCGGGAACACCATATATTTT
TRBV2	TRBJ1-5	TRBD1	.	CASSGQGFNQPQHF	TGTGCCAGCAGTGGACAGGGCTTCAATCAGCCCCAGCATTTT
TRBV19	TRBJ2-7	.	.	CASRSRASYEQYF	TGTGCCAGTAGATCCAGGGCGTCCTACGAGCAGTACTTC
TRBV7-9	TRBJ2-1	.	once	CASSPFSLARSYNEQFF	TGTGCCAGCAGCCCGTTTTCCCTAGCTCGCTCCTACAATGAGCAGTTCTTC
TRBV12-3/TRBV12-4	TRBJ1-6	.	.	CASSYREGSPLHF	TGTGCCAGCAGTTACAGGGAAGGGTCACCCCTCCACTTT
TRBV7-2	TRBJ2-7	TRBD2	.	CASSSYPRLASTYEQYF	TGTGCCAGCAGCTCATACCCCCGACTAGCGAGTACCTACGAGCAGTACTTC
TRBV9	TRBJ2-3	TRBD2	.	CASSVVASGRASDTQYF	TGTGCCAGCAGCGTAGTAGCTAGCGGGAGGGCTTCAGATACGCAGTATTTT
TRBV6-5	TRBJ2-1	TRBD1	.	CASSYGGQAGNEQFF	TGTGCCAGCAGTTACGGGGGACAGGCTGGCAATGAGCAGTTCTTC
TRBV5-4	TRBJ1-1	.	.	CASSLGREVNTEAFF	TGTGCCAGCAGCTTGGGAAGGGAGGTGAACACTGAAGCTTTCTTT
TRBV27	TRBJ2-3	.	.	CASARYSTDTQYF	TGTGCCAGCGCGAGGTACAGCACAGATACGCAGTATTTT
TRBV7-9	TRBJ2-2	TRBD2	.	CASSFRTSRGTGELFF	TGTGCCAGCAGCTTTAGGACTAGCAGAGGCACCGGGGAGCTGTTTTTT
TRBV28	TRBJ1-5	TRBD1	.	CASSLGQRSQPQHF	TGTGCCAGCAGTTTGGGACAGCGAAGTCAGCCCCAGCATTTT
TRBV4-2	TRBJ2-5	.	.	CASSQDTPPGETQYF	TGTGCCAGCAGCCAAGATACCCCACCGGGAGAGACCCAGTACTTC
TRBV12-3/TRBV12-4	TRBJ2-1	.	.	CASSTSGVEQFF	TGTGCCAGCAGTACCTCGGGAGTTGAGCAGTTCTTC
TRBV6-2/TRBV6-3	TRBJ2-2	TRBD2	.	CASSRRIGLAGPTGELFF	TGTGCCAGCAGTCGCAGGATCGGACTAGCGGGACCTACCGGGGAGCTGTTTTTT
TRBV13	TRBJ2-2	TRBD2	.	CASSFGPLSGSGTGELFF	TGTGCCAGCAGCTTCGGGCCCCTTAGCGGGAGCGGCACCGGGGAGCTGTTTTTT
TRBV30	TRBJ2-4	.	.	CAWSRFGELYF	TGTGCCTGGAGCCGATTTGGAGAACTGTACTTC
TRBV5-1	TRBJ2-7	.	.	CASSEGTSRYEQYF	TGCGCCAGCAGCGAAGGGACTTCACGATACGAGCAGTACTTC
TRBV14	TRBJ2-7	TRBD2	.	CASSQPGLAGVREQYF	TGTGCCAGCAGCCAACCGGGACTAGCGGGAGTTCGAGAGCAGTACTTC
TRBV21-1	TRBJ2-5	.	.	CASSKPGGQETQYF	TGTGCCAGCAGCAAACCCGGGGGACAAGAGACCCAGTACTTC
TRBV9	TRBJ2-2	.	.	CASSEGVRDGELFF	TGTGCCAGCAGCGAGGGAGTTCGGGACGGGGAGCTGTTTTTT
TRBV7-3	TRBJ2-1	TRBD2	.	CASSLLAGAFLDEQFF	TGTGCCAGCAGCTTATTAGCGGGAGCCTTTTTGGATGAGCAGTTCTTC
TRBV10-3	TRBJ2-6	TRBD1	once	CAITRTGGASGANVLTF	TGTGCCATCACCAGGACAGGGGGCGCATCTGGGGCCAACGTCCTGACTTTC
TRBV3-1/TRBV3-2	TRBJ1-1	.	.	CASSQAPTEAFF	TGTGCCAGCAGCCAGGCCCCCACTGAAGCTTTCTTT
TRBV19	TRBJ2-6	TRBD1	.	CASSSDRAGANVLTF	TGTGCCAGTAGTTCGGACAGGGCTGGGGCCAACGTCCTGACTTTC
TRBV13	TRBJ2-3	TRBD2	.	CASLASGRGPDTQYF	TGTGCCAGCCTAGCCAGCGGGAGGGGCCCAGATACGCAGTATTTT
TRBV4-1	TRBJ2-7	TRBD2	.	CASRPLAGVNYEQYF	TGCGCCAGCAGACCTCTAGCGGGAGTGAACTACGAGCAGTACTTC
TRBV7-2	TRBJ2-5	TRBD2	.	CASSLVAGGGETQYF	TGTGCCAGCAGCTTAGTTGCGGGAGGGGGGGAGACCCAGTACTTC
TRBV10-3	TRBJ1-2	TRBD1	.	CAIRRTGGVYGYTF	TGTGCCATCAGGAGGACAGGGGGCGTCTATGGCTACACCTTC
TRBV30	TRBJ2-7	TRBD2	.	CAWSASSGRRYEQYF	TGTGCCTGGAGTGCCTCTAGCGGGAGGAGGTACGAGCAGTACTTC
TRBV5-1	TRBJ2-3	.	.	CASSLVSGQNTDTQYF	TGCGCCAGCAGCTTGGTGTCCGGACAAAACACAGATACGCAGTATTTT
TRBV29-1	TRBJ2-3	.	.	CSVARTATDTQYF	TGCAGCGTGGCCAGGACTGCCACAGATACGCAGTATTTT
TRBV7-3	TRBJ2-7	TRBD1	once	CASSLRQGSRYEQYF	TGTGCCAGCAGCTTAAGACAGGGGAGTCGCTACGAGCAGTACTTC
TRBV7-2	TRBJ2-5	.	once	CASSFILAFQETQYF	TGTGCCAGCAGCTTCATTCTAGCGTTCCAAGAGACCCAGTACTTC
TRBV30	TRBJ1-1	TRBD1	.	CAWSSTDQGGLRAFF	TGTGCCTGGAGTTCAACTGACCAGGGGGGCCTTAGAGCTTTCTTT
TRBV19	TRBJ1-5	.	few	CASSQCQHF	TGTGCCAGTAGTCAGTGCCAGCATTTT
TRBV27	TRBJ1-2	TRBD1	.	CASSWGGDRGGYTF	TGTGCCAGCAGTTGGGGAGGGGACAGGGGTGGCTACACCTTC
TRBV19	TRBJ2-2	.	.	CASSNQLAGELFF	TGTGCCAGTAGTAACCAACTCGCCGGGGAGCTGTTTTTT
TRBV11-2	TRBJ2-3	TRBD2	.	CASSLVGASGRTSTDTQYF	TGTGCCAGCAGCTTAGTGGGGGCTAGCGGGAGAACTAGCACAGATACGCAGTATTTT
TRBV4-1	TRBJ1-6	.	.	CASSQGQDYNSPLHF	TGCGCCAGCAGCCAAGGACAGGATTATAATTCACCCCTCCACTTT
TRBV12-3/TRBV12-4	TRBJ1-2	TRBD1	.	CASREQGRRGYTF	TGTGCCAGCAGGGAACAGGGGCGACGTGGCTACACCTTC
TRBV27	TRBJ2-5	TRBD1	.	CASRQGQETQYF	TGTGCCAGCCGACAGGGCCAGGAGACCCAGTACTTC
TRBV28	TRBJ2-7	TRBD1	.	CASSERTGETYEQYF	TGTGCCAGCAGTGAGAGGACAGGGGAAACCTACGAGCAGTACTTC
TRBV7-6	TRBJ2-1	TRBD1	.	CASSTLGRDRHNEQFF	TGTGCCAGCAGCACCCTAGGTCGGGACAGGCACAATGAGCAGTTCTTC
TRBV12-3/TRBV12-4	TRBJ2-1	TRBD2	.	CASYPGLRGEQFF	TGTGCCAGCTACCCGGGCTTGCGGGGGGAGCAGTTCTTC
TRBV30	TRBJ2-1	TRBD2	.	CAWNLAAYNEQFF	TGTGCCTGGAATCTAGCGGCCTACAATGAGCAGTTCTTC
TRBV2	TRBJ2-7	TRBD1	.	CATTGQDSYEQYF	TGTGCCACGACCGGACAGGACTCCTACGAGCAGTACTTC
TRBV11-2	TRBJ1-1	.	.	CASSLDHRTTPGTEAFF	TGTGCCAGCAGCTTAGATCACAGGACTACCCCGGGGACTGAAGCTTTCTTT
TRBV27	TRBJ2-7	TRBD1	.	CASSPRDRGLYEQYF	TGTGCCAGCAGCCCCCGGGACAGGGGACTCTACGAGCAGTACTTC
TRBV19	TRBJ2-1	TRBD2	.	CASSIGTSASSYNEQFF	TGTGCCAGTAGTATAGGGACTAGCGCAAGCTCCTACAATGAGCAGTTCTTC